These 27 T cell receptor beta chains share one sample of origin, sequenced in a study of blood T cell repertoires in COVID-19 (dated by TCRdb to the early 2020s). Library construction relied on the immunoSEQ multiplex PCR assay. Entries here come from immuneACCESS through TCRdb and include only in-frame sequences with V and J called. Some clones fail to appear in such tables; in the studies checked, an unresolved V gene covers under half of the shortfall, and the cause of the remainder is unknown. For this sample the table gives about 68,000 clones, of which around 86% were detected only once. 1.4% of the sample comes from the top ten. The sequencing sample was made of peripheral blood. All receptors derive from a woman aged 55-69 years with acute or convalescent COVID-19.

V and J are TRBV19 and TRBJ1-4; tentative D call: TRBD1 (6 bases). CDR3 size: 14 residues. Germline-derived CDR1 and CDR2 are LNHDA and SQIVND (reference sequence). V was cut by 5 bases and J by 2 bases, with 9 bases left in between. CDR3 coding DNA: TGTGCCAGTAGTCTTACAGGGACTAATGAAAAACTGTTTTTT. Its protein is CASSLTGTNEKLFF.

The chain is built from TRBV19 and TRBJ2-1, with unresolved D. CDR3 length: 15 residues. Looked up from germline, CDR1 is LNHDA and CDR2 is SQIVND (reference sequence). The ends were cut back, 1 base at V and 4 bases at J, with 11 bases in the middle. The CDR3 protein is CASSIAGVVYNEQFF. DNA for the CDR3: TGTGCCAGTAGTATAGCGGGTGTGGTGTACAATGAGCAGTTCTTC.

V usage is TRBV29-1 and J usage is TRBJ2-3; D uncertain. The CDR3 has 13 residues. Germline assignment: CDR1 SQVTM and CDR2 ANQGSEA. Trimming left V 4 bases short and J 3 bases short, with 11 bases between. CDR3 sequence reads: CSVAPSSTDTQYF. DNA for the CDR3: TGCAGCGTTGCGCCTAGTAGTACAGATACGCAGTATTTT.

The V gene is TRBV18, the J gene TRBJ1-2; D remains unclear. Germline V lookup: CDR1 KGHSH, CDR2 LQKENI. V was trimmed by 2 bases and J by 8 bases, leaving 12 bases between them. The CDR3 sequence is 13 residues long. CDR3 loop: CASSPGFEAGYTF. In nucleotides, the CDR3 is TGTGCCAGCTCACCAGGGTTTGAGGCGGGCTACACCTTC.

The chain recombines TRBV6-2 or TRBV6-3 with TRBJ1-1; D is possibly TRBD1 (6 bases). V lost 5 bases and J lost 7, with 20 bases in between. The CDR3 totals 15 residues. Per the germline V gene, CDR1 is MNHEY and CDR2 is SVGEGT. The CDR3 coding sequence is TGTGCCAGCAGTGATACAGGGAGGGGGGTCGGTGAAGCTTTCTTT. Translated: CASSDTGRGVGEAFF.

The V gene is TRBV28, the J gene TRBJ1-6; D remains unclear. The CDR3 loop spans 16 amino acids. Germline V gives CDR1 MDHEN, CDR2 SYDVKM. V was cut by 6 bases and J by 2 bases, with 14 bases left in between. The CDR3 is CASSPVEFTYNSPLHF. The CDR3 DNA sequence: TGTGCCAGCAGCCCCGTGGAGTTCACCTATAATTCACCCCTCCACTTT. Filled out from reference TRBV28 and TRBJ1-6, the complete variable domain reads DVKVTQSSRYLVKRTGEKVFLECVQDMDHENMFWYRQDPGLGLRLIYFSYDVKMKEKGDIPEGYSVSREKKERFSLILESASTNQTSMYLCASSPVEFTYNSPLHFGNGTRLTVT.

The genes are TRBV19 and TRBJ2-2; D gene uncertain. Germline CDR1 is LNHDA and CDR2 is SQIVND (reference sequence). V lost 5 bases, J lost 1 base, and 8 bases lay in between. The CDR3 covers 14 residues. CDR3 in amino acids: CASSLAGNTGELFF. CDR3 bases: TGTGCCAGTAGTTTGGCAGGGAACACCGGGGAGCTGTTTTTT.

CDR3 nucleotides: TGTGCCAGCCGGACAGACTCCTACGAGCAGTACTTC. It yields the protein CASRTDSYEQYF. V usage is TRBV2 and J usage is TRBJ2-7, with a weak D call TRBD1 (6 bases). The CDR3 has 12 amino acids. Trimming took 8 bases from V and 0 from J, leaving 8 bases between them. Germline V CDR1 and CDR2: SNHLY, FYNNEI.

This clone came up a few times. The CDR3 sequence: CASSAGTGFLGYTF. DNA for the CDR3: TGTGCCAGCTCAGCCGGGACAGGGTTTCTTGGCTACACCTTC. The V call is TRBV18, the J call TRBJ1-2, with 9 bases fitting TRBD1. CDR3 length equals 14 residues. V gave up 5 bases and J gave up 7 bases; unmatched junction bases: 8. From germline, CDR1 is KGHSH and CDR2 LQKENI. Full variable domain (outside the CDR3, taken from reference TRBV18 and TRBJ1-2): NAGVMQNPRHLVRRRGQEARLRCSPMKGHSHVYWYRQLPEEGLKFMVYLQKENIIDESGMPKERFSAEFPKEGPSILRIQQVVRGDSAAYFCASSAGTGFLGYTFGSGTRLTVV.

The chain is built from TRBV19 and TRBJ1-1; tentatively, D is TRBD1 (5 bases). The V gene lost 3 bases and the J gene lost 6 bases, with 14 bases spanning the gap. Germline V gene lookup returns CDR1 LNHDA and CDR2 SQIVND (reference sequence). The CDR3 length is 14 residues. This CDR3 is CASSILRVGAEAFF. In DNA form, the CDR3 reads TGTGCCAGTAGTATCCTCAGGGTGGGCGCTGAAGCTTTCTTT.

The rearrangement links TRBV14 to TRBJ1-1, with D perhaps matching TRBD1 (5 bases). Germline CDR1 SGHDN, CDR2 FVKESK. The ends were cut back, 7 bases at V and 3 bases at J, with 18 bases in the middle. This CDR3 comprises 15 residues. CDR3 amino acids: CASTPTGVLYTEAFF. Here the CDR3 DNA reads TGTGCCAGCACCCCAACGGGGGTTCTTTACACTGAAGCTTTCTTT.

This clone has a single count. V is TRBV12-3 or TRBV12-4 and J is TRBJ2-5; perhaps TRBD2 as D (7 bases). The V end lost 2 bases, the J end lost 5 bases, and 9 bases lay between the germline ends. CDR3 length equals 13 residues. CDR3 protein: CASSLKGGETQYF. The CDR3 nucleotides are TGTGCCAGCAGTTTAAAGGGGGGGGAGACCCAGTACTTC.

This sequence joins TRBV6-5 and TRBJ1-2, with D perhaps TRBD1 (6 bases). The germline V and J ends were trimmed by 7 bases and 5 bases, with 11 bases remaining between them. This CDR3 is built from 12 residues. Germline V gene sequence: CDR1 MNHEY, CDR2 SVGAGI. DNA of the CDR3: TGTGCCAGCAAAAGGGGGTTATATGGCTACACCTTC. Protein: CASKRGLYGYTF.

This clone appeared once. The rearrangement uses TRBV6-5 and TRBJ2-1; a weak D match, TRBD1 (5 bases). V was cut by 8 bases and J by 8 bases, with 16 bases left in between. This CDR3 has 13 amino acids. Germline V gives CDR1 MNHEY, CDR2 SVGAGI. CDR3 DNA: TGTGCCAGCTCTGCAGGGCTTGGGGATGAGCAGTTCTTC. Its translation is CASSAGLGDEQFF.

The V call is TRBV9, the J call TRBJ2-1; TRBD1 might be the D (6 bases). The CDR3 length is 15 residues. The V end was cut by 0 bases, the J end by 2 bases, with 9 bases between. Germline values: CDR1 SGDLS, CDR2 YYNGEE. CDR3 amino acids: CASSVGGGPYNEQFF. DNA for the CDR3: TGTGCCAGCAGCGTAGGTGGGGGCCCCTACAATGAGCAGTTCTTC.

The rearrangement joins TRBV7-9 to TRBJ1-1, with 7 bases identical to TRBD1. Germline lookup yields CDR1 SEHNR and CDR2 FQNEAQ (reference sequence). This CDR3 is built from 13 residues. J lost 7 bases, V lost 5 bases, and 7 bases had no gene match. CDR3 sequence reads: CASSRGQEGEAFF. The CDR3 DNA sequence: TGTGCCAGCAGCCGCGGACAGGAGGGTGAAGCTTTCTTT. Complete variable domain (other parts from reference TRBV7-9 and TRBJ1-1): DTGVSQNPRHKITKRGQNVTFRCDPISEHNRLYWYRQTLGQGPEFLTYFQNEAQLEKSRLLSDRFSAERPKGSFSTLEIQRTEQGDSAMYLCASSRGQEGEAFFGQGTRLTVV.

The V and J genes are TRBV6-5 and TRBJ1-1; D is unclear. The germline V gene has CDR1 MNHEY and CDR2 SVGAGI. The CDR3 extends over 15 amino acids. V lost 7 bases and J lost 8, with 23 bases in between. The CDR3 here is CASIYGRGRAAEAFF. CDR3 coding DNA: TGTGCCAGCATCTACGGACGAGGGCGAGCCGCGGAAGCTTTCTTT.

The rearrangement joins TRBV12-3 or TRBV12-4 to TRBJ1-1, with 9 positions matching TRBD1. This CDR3 is built from 12 residues. V dropped 3 bases and J dropped 11; count of bases not matched to a gene: 4. CDR3 coding DNA: TGTGCCAGCAGTTTCAGACAGGGGGTGGCTTTCTTT. Amino acids: CASSFRQGVAFF.

The chain joins TRBV5-5 to TRBJ1-1, with 7 bases matching TRBD1. This CDR3 contains 14 residues. In germline, CDR1 is SGHKS, CDR2 YYEKEE (reference sequence). V gave up 6 bases and J gave up 0 bases; unmatched junction bases: 5. CDR3 region: CASKRGQMNTEAFF. The DNA of the CDR3 is TGTGCCAGCAAGAGGGGGCAGATGAACACTGAAGCTTTCTTT.

The chain is built from TRBV4-1 and TRBJ2-7; the match to TRBD2 covers 14 bases. CDR3 length equals 16 residues. Looked up from germline, CDR1 is MGHRA and CDR2 is YSYEKL. V was pared by 1 base and J by 4 bases, with 3 bases of the junction left unmatched. CDR3 residues: CASSQATSGRVYEQYF. CDR3 DNA sequence: TGCGCCAGCAGCCAAGCGACTAGCGGGAGGGTTTACGAGCAGTACTTC.

The chain recombines TRBV25-1 with TRBJ1-4; no definite D call. The CDR3 totals 13 residues. The germline V and J ends were trimmed by 5 bases and 1 base, with 5 bases remaining between them. Per germline, CDR1 MGHDK and CDR2 SYGVNS. The CDR3 reads CASSRGTNEKLFF. For the CDR3, the DNA is TGTGCCAGCAGTCGGGGAACTAATGAAAAACTGTTTTTT.

The V call is TRBV15, the J call TRBJ2-5; the match to TRBD1 covers 8 bases. This CDR3 has 13 amino acids. Germline V gene data show CDR1 as LNHNV and CDR2 as YYDKDF (reference sequence). The V segment lost 6 bases and the J segment 0 bases; nucleotides outside the gene matches: 0. CDR3 bases: TGTGCCACCAGGACAGGGGACCAAGAGACCCAGTACTTC. This gives the protein CATRTGDQETQYF.

The chain employs TRBV19 and TRBJ1-5; a weak D match, TRBD1 (5 bases). The germline CDR1 and CDR2 sequences are LNHDA and SQIVND (reference sequence). Trimming shortened V by 5 bases and J by 4 bases, and 15 bases separated the two germline ends. The CDR3 runs 15 residues. The CDR3 here is CASSFAQGANQPQHF. For the CDR3, the DNA is TGTGCCAGTAGTTTCGCCCAGGGCGCTAATCAGCCCCAGCATTTT.

This clone was counted only a few times. The chain is built from TRBV28 and TRBJ2-7; TRBD1 matches 7 bases. Germline CDR1 reads MDHEN; CDR2 reads SYDVKM. With 6 bases clipped from V and 3 bases from J, the junction kept 11 bases outside the gene matches. The length of the CDR3 is 15 residues. The CDR3 bases are TGTGCCAGCAGCAACATTTACAGGGGAATCTACGAGCAGTACTTC. Its translation is CASSNIYRGIYEQYF.

V usage is TRBV6-5 and J usage is TRBJ2-7; tentatively, D is TRBD2 (5 bases). Germline V gene lookup returns CDR1 MNHEY and CDR2 SVGAGI. Trimming stripped 8 bases from V and 4 bases from J, with 21 bases between. The CDR3 sequence is 15 residues long. CDR3 residues: CASQTTSGISYEQYF. The CDR3 DNA reads TGTGCCAGCCAGACAACCTCGGGGATATCTTACGAGCAGTACTTC.

This clone was counted once. The chain employs TRBV28 and TRBJ1-1; no definite D call. V shed 3 bases and J shed 1 base, with 6 bases lying between them. This CDR3 region has 13 residues. Germline V gene lookup returns CDR1 MDHEN and CDR2 SYDVKM. The CDR3 region has the DNA TGTGCCAGCAGTTTGCGAGGGAACACTGAAGCTTTCTTT. Translation: CASSLRGNTEAFF.

This clone was seen only a few times. The CDR3 here is CASSSWGQDTNYGYTF. The CDR3 DNA is TGTGCCAGCAGTTCGTGGGGACAGGATACTAACTATGGCTACACCTTC. The V and J genes are TRBV27 and TRBJ1-2; 8 nucleotides line up with TRBD1. Germline-derived CDR1 and CDR2 are MNHEY and SMNVEV (reference sequence). The CDR3 is made up of 16 amino acids. V gave up 4 bases and J gave up 0 bases; unmatched junction bases: 7.